These 24 T cell receptor beta chains were sequenced from one sample in a study of cytomegalovirus exposure and HLA in healthy donors. Researchers ran the PCR with 60 Vbeta and 13 Jbeta primers. Clones were read by immunoSEQ multiplex PCR, and TCRdb kept only the in-frame ones, dropping some. The top ten hold about 1.8% of the sample, which has under 150,000 clones, over 60% seen once. Sequencing was carried out using PBMCs. The receptors were gathered from a woman in her 30s in good health and CMV-seronegative.

The CDR3 sequence: CASSLSGGKGGGYTF. The CDR3 nucleotides read TGTGCCAGCAGCCTCTCAGGGGGCAAAGGGGGAGGCTACACCTTC. The chain is built from TRBV7-8 and TRBJ1-2; TRBD1 matches 8 bases. The V gene end was trimmed by 5 bases and the J gene end by 8 bases; junction bases not matched to a gene: 13. Germline V gene lookup returns CDR1 SGHVS and CDR2 FQNEAQ. This CDR3 region has 15 residues.

The chain links TRBV6-5 to TRBJ2-2, with a possible D match to TRBD2 (5 bases). Trimming left V 1 base short and J 5 bases short, with 8 bases between. This CDR3 has 14 residues. CDR1 is MNHEY and CDR2 is SVGAGI in the germline V gene. CDR3: CASSYFRETGELFF. The CDR3 DNA reads TGTGCCAGCAGTTACTTTAGGGAGACCGGGGAGCTGTTTTTT.

The rearrangement links TRBV6-1 to TRBJ1-2; D is unclear. The germline V and J ends were trimmed by 0 bases and 8 bases, with 13 bases remaining between them. CDR1 and CDR2 from the germline V gene are MNHNS and SASEGT. This CDR3 region has 14 residues. CDR3 amino acids: CASSEAGTVHGYTF. The CDR3 nucleotides read TGTGCCAGCAGTGAAGCGGGCACAGTCCACGGCTACACCTTC.

The chain joins TRBV19 to TRBJ1-2; 9 nucleotides line up with TRBD1. V was clipped by 3 bases and J by 7 bases; unmatched bases: 12. The V gene's germline CDR1 is LNHDA and CDR2 SQIVND (reference sequence). This CDR3 has 16 residues. In DNA form, the CDR3 reads TGTGCCAGTAGTATCCAGTTGTGGGACAGGGCCTCTGGCTACACCTTC. Its translation is CASSIQLWDRASGYTF.

DNA for the CDR3: TGTGCCAGTAGTTCCACCGGGACAGGGTTCTATGGCTACACCTTC. As protein: CASSSTGTGFYGYTF. The chain has TRBV19 and TRBJ1-2, with 9 bases lining up with TRBD1. Germline V lookup: CDR1 LNHDA, CDR2 SQIVND (reference sequence). The CDR3 sequence is 15 residues long. Germline trimming cut 5 bases from V and 4 bases from J; bases unmatched to any gene: 8. Variable domain in full (rest from reference TRBV19 and TRBJ1-2): DGGITQSPKYLFRKEGQNVTLSCEQNLNHDAMYWYRQDPGQGLRLIYYSQIVNDFQKGDIAEGYSVSREKKESFPLTVTSAQKNPTAFYLCASSSTGTGFYGYTFGSGTRLTVV.

J is TRBJ1-2 and V is TRBV18; 11 nucleotides agree with TRBD1. V gave up 5 bases and J gave up 8 bases; unmatched junction bases: 4. Germline CDR1 and CDR2: KGHSH and LQKENI. The length of the CDR3 is 13 residues. The CDR3 DNA sequence: TGTGCCAGCTCAAGGACAGGGGGCGAGGGCTACACCTTC. Translated, it gives CASSRTGGEGYTF.

This clone was observed a few times. The CDR3: CSVRTENYGYTF. In DNA form, the CDR3 reads TGCAGCGTTCGGACTGAAAACTATGGCTACACCTTC. This chain joins TRBV29-1 and TRBJ1-2; D is unresolved. CDR1 is SQVTM and CDR2 is ANQGSEA in the germline V gene. The V gene lost 5 bases and the J gene lost 2 bases, with 9 bases spanning the gap. CDR3 size: 12 residues. The whole variable domain, filled in from reference TRBV29-1 and TRBJ1-2, reads SAVISQKPSRDICQRGTSLTIQCQVDSQVTMMFWYRQQPGQSLTLIATANQGSEATYESGFVIDKFPISRPNLTFSTLTVSNMSPEDSSIYLCSVRTENYGYTFGSGTRLTVV.

In this sample, this clone turned up a few times. The chain employs TRBV6-6 and TRBJ1-5; weak D call: TRBD1 (6 bases). The ends were cut back, 1 base at V and 1 base at J, with 11 bases in the middle. The CDR3 runs to 16 residues. CDR1 MNHNY and CDR2 SVGAGI come from the germline V gene (reference sequence). CDR3 protein: CASSYYQGPSNQPQHF. CDR3 in DNA: TGTGCCAGCAGTTACTACCAGGGGCCAAGCAATCAGCCCCAGCATTTT.

The CDR3: CASTVPTGQLGETQYF. CDR3 sequence (DNA): TGCGCCAGCACCGTGCCCACTGGACAGTTAGGAGAGACCCAGTACTTC. This chain uses TRBV5-1 with TRBJ2-5; possibly TRBD1 for D (6 bases). Germline-derived CDR1 and CDR2 are SGHRS and YFSETQ. CDR3 length: 16 residues. V shed 6 bases and J shed 4 bases, with 22 bases lying between them.

This clone appeared a single time. A junction boundary mismatches the germline segment, possibly from a read error. The chain uses TRBV2 and TRBJ1-2, with D tentatively TRBD1 (6 bases). Per germline, CDR1 SNHLY and CDR2 FYNNEI. The CDR3 runs to 11 residues. The CDR3 here is CASSETGRRNF. In DNA form, the CDR3 reads TGTGCCAGCAGCGAGACAGGCAGGAGGAACTTC.

The chain links TRBV29-1 to TRBJ2-7, with D unresolved. The CDR3 sequence is 13 residues long. Germline V gene sequence: CDR1 SQVTM, CDR2 ANQGSEA. Trimming stripped 6 bases from V and 0 bases from J, with 12 bases between. The CDR3 protein is CSVQTPSSYEQYF. For the CDR3, the DNA is TGCAGCGTCCAGACACCGAGCTCCTACGAGCAGTACTTC.

This chain connects TRBV7-9 to TRBJ1-5; D uncertain. Germline assignment: CDR1 SEHNR and CDR2 FQNEAQ (reference sequence). Trimming pared 5 bases from V and 8 bases from J, leaving 10 bases between. The CDR3 spans 12 residues. This CDR3 is CASSNYEEPQHF. CDR3 bases: TGTGCCAGCAGCAATTACGAGGAGCCCCAGCATTTT.

This clone was counted a single time. The chain employs TRBV10-1 and TRBJ1-1; TRBD1 might be the D (5 bases). This CDR3 is built from 15 residues. Trimming left V 11 bases short and J 8 bases short, with 27 bases between. Germline V gene sequence: CDR1 WNHNN, CDR2 SYGVQD (reference sequence). CDR3 DNA: TGCGCCGCCCGAATCGACAGTTCCGTCGTGGGAGAAGCTTTCTTT. This sequence encodes CAARIDSSVVGEAFF.

This clone was seen only once. The chain joins TRBV27 to TRBJ1-5; TRBD1 matches 8 bases. Germline V gives CDR1 MNHEY, CDR2 SMNVEV (reference sequence). There are 16 residues in the CDR3. After removal of 5 bases from V and 0 bases from J, the junction contained 6 bases not matched to a gene. The CDR3: CASSPRTGNSNQPQHF. CDR3 coding DNA: TGTGCCAGCAGTCCCCGGACAGGGAATAGCAATCAGCCCCAGCATTTT.

The chain joins TRBV4-3 to TRBJ1-1; D not certain. Germline lookup yields CDR1 LGHNA and CDR2 YSLEER. The CDR3 is 15 residues long. V was cut by 0 bases and J by 4 bases, with 12 bases left in between. DNA for the CDR3: TGCGCCAGCAGCCAAGATTGGAGCGCGGGCACTGAAGCTTTCTTT. It specifies CASSQDWSAGTEAFF.

The chain links TRBV5-1 to TRBJ2-7; perhaps TRBD1 as D (5 bases). V was pared by 0 bases and J by 3 bases, with 13 bases between. Germline V CDR1 and CDR2: SGHRS, YFSETQ. The CDR3 runs 15 residues. Here the CDR3 DNA reads TGCGCCAGCAGCTTGGCCGGGCAGGGTAGCTACGAGCAGTACTTC. Translated: CASSLAGQGSYEQYF.

This clone was counted only a few times. The gene calls are TRBV6-4 and TRBJ2-3; D possibly corresponds to TRBD1 (7 bases). The CDR3 consists of 16 residues. Trimming removed 0 bases at V and 4 bases at J, with 14 bases between. The V gene's germline CDR1 is MRHNA and CDR2 SNTAGT. As DNA, the CDR3 is TGTGCCAGCAGTGACTCGGGCAGGGGGGTCCCAGATACGCAGTATTTT. Its translation is CASSDSGRGVPDTQYF.

The chain links TRBV19 to TRBJ2-2, with 8 bases aligning to TRBD1. The J segment lost 4 bases and the V segment lost 8 bases, leaving 6 bases of the junction unmatched. CDR1 and CDR2 from the germline V gene are LNHDA and SQIVND (reference sequence). There are 14 residues in the CDR3. The CDR3 DNA reads TGTGCCAGTCTGTACAGGGGGAGCACCGGGGAGCTGTTTTTT. It is translated as CASLYRGSTGELFF. The whole variable domain, filled in from reference TRBV19 and TRBJ2-2, reads DGGITQSPKYLFRKEGQNVTLSCEQNLNHDAMYWYRQDPGQGLRLIYYSQIVNDFQKGDIAEGYSVSREKKESFPLTVTSAQKNPTAFYLCASLYRGSTGELFFGEGSRLTVL.

The genes are TRBV9 and TRBJ1-1; D perhaps matches TRBD1 (6 bases). Per the germline V gene, CDR1 is SGDLS and CDR2 is YYNGEE. This CDR3 has 14 residues. Trimming left V 4 bases short and J 1 base short, with 11 bases between. The CDR3 loop reads CASSPQTGNTEAFF. The CDR3 DNA reads as TGTGCCAGCAGCCCCCAGACAGGGAACACTGAAGCTTTCTTT.

The V call is TRBV6-5, the J call TRBJ1-1; 9 bases line up with TRBD1. CDR3 length: 15 residues. CDR1 and CDR2 (germline): MNHEY, SVGAGI. Germline trimming cut 0 bases from V and 6 bases from J; bases unmatched to any gene: 5. This CDR3 reads CASSYSDTGGPEAFF. The CDR3 region has the DNA TGTGCCAGCAGTTACTCGGATACAGGGGGCCCTGAAGCTTTCTTT.

The chain joins TRBV4-2 to TRBJ2-7; 7 bases fit TRBD2. The junction had 8 bases not matched to a gene; V was cut back by 0 bases and J by 3 bases. The CDR3 is 16 residues long. CDR1 is LGHNA and CDR2 is YNFKEQ in the germline V gene. CDR3 nucleotide sequence: TGTGCCAGCAGCCAAGAGTCTAGCGGTGACAACTACGAGCAGTACTTC. Protein sequence: CASSQESSGDNYEQYF.

V is TRBV6-1 and J is TRBJ1-2; 7 nucleotides match TRBD1. Trimming removed 1 base from V and 5 bases from J; junction bases left unmatched: 1. The germline V gene encodes CDR1 MNHNS and CDR2 SASEGT. The CDR3 is 13 residues long. CDR3 residues: CASSEGGQYGYTF. As DNA, the CDR3 is TGTGCCAGCAGTGAAGGGGGACAGTATGGCTACACCTTC.

The chain combines TRBV5-1 with TRBJ1-1; no clear D. V lost 5 bases, J lost 5 bases, and 16 bases lay in between. There are 14 residues in the CDR3. Germline V gives CDR1 SGHRS, CDR2 YFSETQ. CDR3 protein: CASRSFSSSTEAFF. CDR3 DNA sequence: TGCGCCAGCAGATCCTTTAGCTCATCGACTGAAGCTTTCTTT.

V and J are TRBV6-1 and TRBJ1-2; the match to TRBD1 covers 7 bases. The CDR3 contains 15 residues. Germline V gene sequence: CDR1 MNHNS, CDR2 SASEGT. Trimming cost V 5 bases and J 4 bases; bases outside gene matches: 10. CDR3 region: CASSTRKDRSYGYTF. The CDR3, as DNA: TGTGCCAGCAGTACAAGGAAGGACAGGAGCTATGGCTACACCTTC.